The clone carrying this T cell receptor (beta chain) was seen at least ten times. Via MiXCR, TCRdb re-called the 5' RACE reads, giving one row per CDR3 protein. The top ten hold under 4% of the sample, which has about 69,000 distinct CDR3 sequences, roughly 4.9% seen once. The data were obtained in a study of early T cells in non-severe SARS-CoV-2 infection. Looked up from germline, CDR1 is SGHVS and CDR2 is FNYEAQ. V lost 5 bases to trimming and J lost 3 bases, with 14 bases between them. This CDR3 is 14 amino acids long. This clonotype was sampled from an adult who was a healthcare worker with PCR-confirmed SARS-CoV-2 infection or an uninfected control (not recorded which). The donor label of this sample is uncertain. The sample in question was whole blood, obtained at baseline. The chain recombines TRBV7-6 with TRBJ2-7; the D call may be TRBD1 or TRBD2 (6 bases each). The CDR3 protein is CASSPRGALYEQYF. Written as DNA, the CDR3 is TGTGCCAGCAGCCCTAGGGGGGCTCTCTACGAGCAGTACTTC.